This TCR beta chain was observed in a study of regulatory T cells in long-lasting Graves disease. The junction had 5 bases not matched to a gene; V was cut back by 6 bases and J by 3 bases. The CDR3 runs to 13 residues. Germline assignment: CDR1 MDHEN and CDR2 SYDVKM. The time point denotes: newly diagnosed GD, antithyroid drugs for less than 3 months. With RNA extracted from PBMCs as input, the TCR library was made. With iRepertoire HTBI primers and Arm-PCR of CDR3 regions, TCR beta libraries were built. Using its own MiXCR run on the multiplex PCR reads, TCRdb lists one record per CDR3 protein. The sample lists about 420,000 distinct CDR3 sequences, roughly 15% occurring once. Study results and limitations: Gene preferences differed: TRBV28, TRBJ1-2, TRBJ2-5 in persistent cases.

This clonotype was seen ten or more times. What it binds is not known. The same data also went into a second study, on T cells in Graves' hyperthyroidism and ophthalmopathy.

The sequencing here drew on peripheral blood mononuclear cells (PBMCs), taken at new diagnosis, from a patient treated with antithyroid drugs. This TCR derives from a woman between 18 and 29 years old with Graves disease. V usage is TRBV28 and J usage is TRBJ2-7, with 7 nucleotides matching TRBD2. The CDR3 is CASRVGGNYEQYF. In nucleotides, the CDR3 is TGTGCCAGCAGGGTGGGGGGGAACTACGAGCAGTACTTC.